A selection of T cell receptor beta chains follows, all from one sample in a study of vaccination and CD4 T cells after COVID-19. These receptors' targets are unknown. Each CDR3 protein gets one entry after TCRdb re-called the PCR reads with MiXCR. This table holds more than 10,000 distinct CDR3 sequences, around 50% found once. The sample was CD4+ T cells from blood, cultured in vitro. Receptor source: a human donor who had recovered from COVID-19. CDR3s include the opening cysteine and the closing phenylalanine or tryptophan. A D gene is named only where the DNA matches it firmly. The size of a clone is reported for some rows only, either as once, few or many, or as a class for expanded clones.

d_call,clone_size,v_call,j_call,cdr3_nt,cdr3_aa
TRBD1,.,TRBV7-8,TRBJ1-2,TGTGCCAGCGGCTTATCCGGGACAGGGGCTGGTGGGCTATTGGATGGCTACACCTTC,CASGLSGTGAGGLLDGYTF
TRBD2,.,TRBV7-6,TRBJ2-3,TGTGCCAGCAGTCTACTCTCTAGCGGGGGGGCGGATACGCAGTATTTT,CASSLLSSGGADTQYF
.,.,TRBV27,TRBJ2-2,TGTGCCAGCAGTTTATACTACCACAACACCGGGGAGCTGTTTTTT,CASSLYYHNTGELFF
TRBD1,.,TRBV20-1,TRBJ1-1,TGCAGTGCGAAACAGGGGGTGAACACTGAAGCTTTCTTT,CSAKQGVNTEAFF
.,.,TRBV2,TRBJ2-7,TGTGCCAGCAGAACTTACGAGCAGTACTTC,CASRTYEQYF
.,.,TRBV29-1,TRBJ2-7,TGCAGCGTTGAAGTGAGGTCGGGGAAGAAGGGGTCTAACGAGCAGTACTTC,CSVEVRSGKKGSNEQYF
.,.,TRBV7-2,TRBJ2-7,TGTGCCAGCAGCACGCGCCTAACGGGGCCGATCTCCTACGAGCAGTACTTC,CASSTRLTGPISYEQYF
TRBD1,few,TRBV12-3/TRBV12-4,TRBJ1-1,TGTGCCAGCAGGTTAAGGGGGCGTGGGAACACTGAAGCTTTCTTT,CASRLRGRGNTEAFF
.,.,TRBV24-1,TRBJ2-3,TGTGCCACCAGTCAGGACCTCACAGATACGCAGTATTTT,CATSQDLTDTQYF
.,.,TRBV20-1,TRBJ2-2,TGCAGTGCTAGACAACCAGGGACCGGGGAGCTGTTTTTT,CSARQPGTGELFF
TRBD1,.,TRBV28,TRBJ2-2,TGTGCCAGCAGTTTCGGGACAGGGTATACCGGGGAGCTGTTTTTT,CASSFGTGYTGELFF
.,few,TRBV6-5,TRBJ2-7,TGTGCCAGCAGTTATTCCTCAGGATCCTACGAGCAGTACTTC,CASSYSSGSYEQYF
.,.,TRBV20-1,TRBJ1-5,TGCAGTGCTAGACTAGGACGGGGGCCGTATAGCAATCAGCCCCAGCATTTT,CSARLGRGPYSNQPQHF
.,.,TRBV7-2,TRBJ1-2,TGTGCCAGCTCAGGGGTGGGGTATGGCTACACCTTC,CASSGVGYGYTF
TRBD1,medium-sized,TRBV5-1,TRBJ1-6,TGCGCCAGCAGCTCCCAGCAGGGGGAGGATAATTCACCCCTCCACTTT,CASSSQQGEDNSPLHF
.,few,TRBV11-2,TRBJ1-1,TGTGCCAGCAGCTTTGGCATCACTGAAGCTTTCTTT,CASSFGITEAFF
.,.,TRBV12-3/TRBV12-4,TRBJ1-5,TGTGCCAGCAGTTGGGGACACCAGCCCCAGCATTTT,CASSWGHQPQHF
.,.,TRBV7-8,TRBJ1-6,TGTGCCAGCAGCTTATCATCCTCCCGCTTTTCACCCCTCCACTTT,CASSLSSSRFSPLHF
.,.,TRBV6-4,TRBJ1-2,TGTGCCGGCAGTGACAATGGGCATGGCTACACCTTC,CAGSDNGHGYTF
.,.,TRBV6-5,TRBJ2-7,TGTGCCAGCAGTTACATCAGGGCTAGCTCCTACGAGCAGTACTTC,CASSYIRASSYEQYF
TRBD1,.,TRBV19,TRBJ2-3,TGTGCCAGTAGTATTCGGACAGGGGTCCGCACAGATACGCAGTATTTT,CASSIRTGVRTDTQYF
TRBD1,.,TRBV6-1,TRBJ1-2,TGTGCCAGCAGCCCAGGGGGGGTTGCGAGAGGCTACACCTTC,CASSPGGVARGYTF
.,medium-sized,TRBV12-3/TRBV12-4,TRBJ1-3,TGTGCCAGCACAGAGCGGGAGGCCCTCTATACCATATATTTT,CASTEREALYTIYF
TRBD1,.,TRBV27,TRBJ1-1,TGTGCCAGCAGATCGAAGGGGGACAGGAACACTGAAGCTTTCTTT,CASRSKGDRNTEAFF
.,.,TRBV7-8,TRBJ1-1,TGTGCCAGCAGCTTAGCTACAGGGAACACTGAAGCTTTCTTT,CASSLATGNTEAFF
TRBD1,.,TRBV6-1,TRBJ2-5,TGTGCCAGCAGTAGGGGGCTAGCAGGAGAGACCCAGTACTTC,CASSRGLAGETQYF
.,few,TRBV29-1,TRBJ1-5,TGCAGCTACGGGGATGGCAATCAGCCCCAGCATTTT,CSYGDGNQPQHF
.,.,TRBV19,TRBJ1-1,TGTGCCAGTAGCAGAACGAAGAACACTGAAGCTTTCTTT,CASSRTKNTEAFF
TRBD1,.,TRBV20-1,TRBJ1-1,TGCAGTGCTAGAGAGCTACAGGGGTGGAACACTGAAGCTTTCTTT,CSARELQGWNTEAFF
TRBD1,.,TRBV15,TRBJ1-1,TGTGCCACCAGCACCGGGACAGGTTTCACTGAAGCTTTCTTT,CATSTGTGFTEAFF
.,.,TRBV6-5,TRBJ1-6,TGTGCCAGCAGTTATTCAGTAGGGGGGGTAAATAATTCACCCCTCCACTTT,CASSYSVGGVNNSPLHF
.,.,TRBV7-8,TRBJ2-1,TGTGCCAGCAGCCCAACTAGTTATTTGCACAATGAGCAGTTCTTC,CASSPTSYLHNEQFF
TRBD2,.,TRBV7-3,TRBJ2-2,TGTGCCAGCAGCCCCCTCAGGACTAGCGGGAACACCGGGGAGCTGTTTTTT,CASSPLRTSGNTGELFF
.,few,TRBV24-1,TRBJ2-3,TGTGCCACCGGCGGGACAGGCACAGATACGCAGTATTTT,CATGGTGTDTQYF
.,few,TRBV20-1,TRBJ1-6,TGCAGTGCTATAAGGGGAAATTCACCCCTCCACTTT,CSAIRGNSPLHF
TRBD2,few,TRBV20-1,TRBJ2-7,TGCAGTGCTAGAGGACTAGCGGGTCTCTCCTACGAGCAGTACTTC,CSARGLAGLSYEQYF
TRBD1,.,TRBV29-1,TRBJ1-2,TGCAGCGTTGAGGACTACAGGGGCAACTATGGCTACACCTTC,CSVEDYRGNYGYTF
.,.,TRBV7-8,TRBJ1-2,TGTGCCAGCAGCTTACAGGGAGGGGGCTATGGCTACACCTTC,CASSLQGGGYGYTF
TRBD1,.,TRBV6-1,TRBJ2-2,TGTGCCAGCAGCTCCCGGACAGGGGGGTTGGTCGTTCTCGGGGAGCTGTTTTTT,CASSSRTGGLVVLGELFF
TRBD1,.,TRBV27,TRBJ1-2,TGTGCCAGCAGCACGGGACAGGGGTATGGCTACACCTTC,CASSTGQGYGYTF
.,.,TRBV15,TRBJ1-3,TGTGCCACCAGCAGAGGGGGAGAGGCTGGAAACACCATATATTTT,CATSRGGEAGNTIYF
.,once,TRBV6-1,TRBJ2-1,TGTGCCAGCAGCCAGACACTCTTCTCCTACAATGAGCAGTTCTTC,CASSQTLFSYNEQFF
.,.,TRBV19,TRBJ2-5,TGTGCCAGTAGTTTGGCGGTCAGGGAGACCCAGTACTTC,CASSLAVRETQYF
.,.,TRBV7-2,TRBJ1-2,TGTGCCAGCAGCTTAGCGAGGCAGATTAACTATGGCTACACCTTC,CASSLARQINYGYTF
.,.,TRBV6-1,TRBJ2-1,TGTGCCAGCACCCCTCGTCAGGGAGCTGAGCAGTTCTTC,CASTPRQGAEQFF
TRBD1,few,TRBV19,TRBJ1-1,TGTGCCAGTAGTTTTGACAGGGCCGGGCCCACTGAAGCTTTCTTT,CASSFDRAGPTEAFF
TRBD2,few,TRBV7-2,TRBJ2-5,TGTGCCAGCAGCAAGACTAGCGGGAGTGAGACCCAGTACTTC,CASSKTSGSETQYF
.,.,TRBV7-2,TRBJ2-1,TGTGCCAGCAGCTCGGACGGGGGGCCAGGTGAGCAGTTCTTC,CASSSDGGPGEQFF
.,few,TRBV5-1,TRBJ2-5,TGCGCCAGCAGCGCAGGATCCGTTGAACAAGAGACCCAGTACTTC,CASSAGSVEQETQYF
TRBD2,.,TRBV6-5,TRBJ2-2,TGTGCCAGCAGTTACGAGGGTAGCGGGGCGAACACCGGGGAGCTGTTTTTT,CASSYEGSGANTGELFF
.,.,TRBV28,TRBJ1-5,TGTGCCAGCAGTTTAATGTGGGACATCCTGAGGACTTATCAGCCCCAGCATTTT,CASSLMWDILRTYQPQHF